The T cell receptor beta chain described here comes from a study of T cell responses to AZD1222 COVID-19 vaccine (TCRdb year 2021). Regarding the complete study: AZD1222 recipients given second doses at about 4 weeks or at about 12 weeks were pooled, since spike-specific TCR depth and breadth were not found to differ between the two schedules. Trial participants were enrolled by age into 18-55, 56-69 and 70-plus year subgroups, with about 150, 28 and 57 TCR-sequenced participants respectively. A total of approximately 230 trial participants underwent TCR sequencing, of whom about 200 received two doses of AZD1222 and about 25 received two doses of the MenACWY control vaccine. Findings and caveats that apply to the study as a whole: Spike-specific TCR breadth and depth rose significantly after two AZD1222 doses compared with day 0 and with MenACWY recipients. The 56-69-year group was small, and its depth increase did not reach significance, likely because of low power. Only 5 to 7 AZD1222 recipients were SARS-CoV-2 seropositive at baseline, limiting conclusions about previously exposed vaccinees. The whole spike protein was spanned by vaccine-associated CD4 TCRs, and dominant responses were seen in regions 160-218 and 743-854. Participants were mostly white British, with more females than males. The authors suggested clonal diversity may have been underestimated. Because no day 14 peak-response samples were available, repertoires were characterized only after the peak T cell response. Reportedly, almost half of the unique spike-specific TCRs recognized epitopes lying outside the regions that are mutated in the B.1.351 and B.1.1.7 variants.

Taken from cysteine to phenylalanine, the CDR3 has 12 residues. Only the CDR3 part of the read is kept: 36 bases, read in frame from the first base. Sequences SNHLY (CDR1) and FYNNEI (CDR2) are obtained from the germline V gene. V and J lose 2 bases and 4 bases, and a span of 5 bases separates them. Of note for this clone: Its antigen is not yet known. No base-level quality is on record; no much larger clone is a single base apart.

What the time point label conveys for this sample: baseline before first vaccination. Vaccinee samples came from UK trials COV001 and COV002, including a single-blind randomized controlled phase 2/3 trial of AZD1222 (ChAdOx1 nCoV-19) in healthy adults. For TCRbeta chain sequencing, PBMC samples from trial participants were taken at day 0 and at day 28 after the second dose. The CDR3 regions of human TCRbeta chains were analyzed by immunosequencing. The authors processed their data as follows. Repertoire TCRs were checked for matches against a reference library of SARS-CoV-2-specific TCRs that had been generated using the MIRA antigen-specificity platform. Breadth meant the fraction of unique TCRs that were SARS-CoV-2-associated, whereas depth meant the fraction of total T cells that were SARS-CoV-2-associated. Each spike-specific TCR was assigned to its reactive spike region and to a CD4 or CD8 class using the MIRA data. Log10-transformed breadth and depth values were compared by one-way ANOVA with Sidak's multiple comparisons tests. TCRdb obtained this table from immuneACCESS and retained in-frame rearrangements with V and J assigned. These tables miss some clones; where compared with another copy, unresolved V genes account for less than half of the shortfall, and the remainder is unexplained. The D gene and trimming were derived from the DNA, and the V and J assignments and clone size from that table. The sample table lists about 62,000 clones, roughly 90% of them with a count of one. The ten largest make up just under 5% of the sample.

The chain is made from TRBV2 and TRBJ1-2; no D gene call is confident. The sequence derives from an adult in good health. Sequencing was performed on peripheral blood, taken on day 0 of AZD1222 vaccination. The CDR3 region has the sequence CASSERTYGYTF. In nucleotides, the sequence is TGTGCCAGCAGTGAACGGACCTATGGCTACACCTTC.